These T cell receptor beta chains were read from a single sample in a study of radiotherapy plus CTLA-4 blockade in lung cancer. Measured with immunoSEQ multiplex PCR; TCRdb has only the in-frame clones, and not every one. The repertoire holds tens of thousands of clones, with 83% as singletons. The starting material was peripheral blood, obtained from a patient treated with radiotherapy plus ipilimumab. The receptors come from a human donor with non-small cell lung cancer who had stable disease on radiotherapy plus ipilimumab. CDR3s leave out the opening cysteine and the closing phenylalanine or tryptophan. Clone size, where shown, is once, few, many, or a class for clones that have expanded.

>TRBJ2-3|NA|TRBV28
ASSLLTDTQY
>TRBJ2-3|NA|TRBV5-1
ASRAPGRGGQDTQY
>TRBJ2-1|NA|TRBV5-8
ASSSGYNEQF
>TRBJ2-4|NA|TRBV12-2
ASRLALRLAGAHPRELAKNIQY
>TRBJ2-7|NA|TRBV7-7
ASSLQPFPLAGEQPYEQY
>TRBJ2-5|NA|TRBV10-1
ASSESPLGGTQY
>TRBJ2-5|NA|TRBV18
ASSHSPGTGGQTQY
>NA|NA|TRBV27
ASSHFIGDGDYEQY
>TRBJ2-1|once|TRBV9
ASREIGAEYNEQF
>TRBJ2-7|few|TRBV6-4
AKQRDRGQEEY
>TRBJ2-5|NA|TRBV7-2
ASGSAGGLETQY
>TRBJ1-1|NA|TRBV2
ASSEAGRLNTEAF
>TRBJ1-2|NA|TRBV29-1
SVGRQGNGYT
>TRBJ1-2|NA|TRBV6-5
ASMDRDHGYT
>NA|NA|TRBV9
ASSVTLGRTGELF
>TRBJ1-5|NA|TRBV4-2
ASSHGTDNQPQH
>TRBJ2-3|NA|TRBV5-1
ASSLGAPTTSTDTQY
>TRBJ2-2|NA|TRBV10-2
ASSDKGPANTGELF
>TRBJ2-7|NA|TRBV9
ASSVSQGTGEQY
>TRBJ2-3|NA|TRBV6-6
ASSYSSGDTQY
>TRBJ1-1|NA|TRBV19
ASSPPGAYTEAF
>TRBJ2-7|NA|TRBV5-4
ASSLGVSSYEQY
>TRBJ2-1|NA|TRBV6-5
ASRNDRGGYNEQF
>TRBJ2-7|NA|TRBV25-1
ASSGQGFSEQY
>TRBJ2-1|NA|TRBV9
ASSPWAGVGNEQF
>TRBJ1-6|NA|TRBV9
ASSVQKGRGNSPLH
>TRBJ2-3|NA|TRBV6-6
ASSSYSGNRADTQY
>TRBJ2-1|NA|TRBV9
ASSVGRDLNEQF
>TRBJ2-1|NA|TRBV5-1
ASRRLGSYNEQF
>TRBJ2-4|NA|TRBV28
ASRGTGLAKNIQY
>TRBJ2-7|NA|TRBV11-1
ASSYRQQGKYEQY
>TRBJ2-7|NA|TRBV6-6
ASKPGQGVFVEY
>TRBJ1-1|NA|TRBV28
ASSFTRGKNTEAF
>TRBJ1-2|NA|TRBV9
ASSVGMTGYGYT
>TRBJ1-5|NA|TRBV7-2
ASSTGTGRQPQH
>TRBJ1-6|once|TRBV28
ASSLPRDGSPLH